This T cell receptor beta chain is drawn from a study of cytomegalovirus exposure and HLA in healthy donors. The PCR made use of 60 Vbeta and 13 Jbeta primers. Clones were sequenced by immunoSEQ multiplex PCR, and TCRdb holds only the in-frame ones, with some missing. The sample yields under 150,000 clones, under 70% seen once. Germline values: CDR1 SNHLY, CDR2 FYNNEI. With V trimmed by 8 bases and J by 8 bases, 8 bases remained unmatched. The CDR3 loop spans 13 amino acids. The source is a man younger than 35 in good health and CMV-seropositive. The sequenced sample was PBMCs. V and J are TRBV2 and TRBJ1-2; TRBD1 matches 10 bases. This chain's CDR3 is CASHRQGARGYTF. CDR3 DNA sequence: TGTGCCAGCCATAGACAGGGGGCGAGGGGCTACACCTTC.